This TCR beta chain is drawn from a study of shared clonotypes between healthy human individuals. Across the whole study: Three plates were used per donor for CD4 naive, three for CD4 memory, two for CD8 naive and one for CD8 memory. General study points: Rarefaction gave evidence that sorted-subset sequencing remained incomplete despite large depth. Tissues were not sampled, only blood, and their repertoires likely differ.

Assay: immunoSEQ multiplex PCR; the TCRdb copy retains only in-frame clones and omits some. The repertoire consists of roughly 2 million clones, with almost 96% occurring once and the leading ten covering 0.1% to 0.15%. Both subsets, CD45RA+ naive and CD45RA-negative memory, were split from the CD4+ cells. CDR3 length: 15 residues. V shed 4 bases, J shed 7 bases, and the junction held 11 bases outside the gene matches. CDR1 and CDR2 from the germline V gene are SGDLS and YYNGEE. A remark on this clone: The antigen is undetermined.

This chain joins TRBV9 and TRBJ2-1; 7 nucleotides agree with TRBD2. The receptor comes from a man aged 18 to 35 in good health. The sample taken for sequencing was naive CD4+ T cells sorted from blood. Subset meaning: CD45RA+ positively selected. The CDR3 nucleotides are TGTGCCAGCAGCCCCGAAATCGGCGGGAGAAATGAGCAGTTCTTC. Its protein product is CASSPEIGGRNEQFF.